What follows are 9 T cell receptor beta chains derived from one specimen sequenced in a study of blood T cell repertoires in COVID-19. Only in-frame clones appear in the TCRdb table, and some are missing; sequencing was by immunoSEQ multiplex PCR. The table has under 450,000 clones, roughly 92% seen once. The sequenced sample consisted of PBMCs or T cells enriched from blood (not recorded which). The receptors here all came from a woman aged 40 to 49 who had been exposed to COVID-19.

This clone has only one observation. This chain joins TRBV24-1 and TRBJ2-1; TRBD1 matches at 8 bases. Looked up from germline, CDR1 is KGHDR and CDR2 is SFDVKD. The CDR3 totals 14 residues. Unmatched junction bases numbered 6, after V lost 6 bases and J lost 6 bases. CDR3 sequence reads: CATSLGQVSNEQFF. The CDR3 bases are TGTGCCACCAGTCTGGGACAGGTTTCCAATGAGCAGTTCTTC.

The count of this clone is one. J is TRBJ2-5 and V is TRBV23-1; 10 nucleotides agree with TRBD2. TRBV23-1 is an ORF, with its function uncertain. CDR3 size: 17 residues. Trimming cost V 0 bases and J 4 bases; bases outside gene matches: 8. The CDR3 spells CASSQSASGRWRETQYF. The CDR3 coding sequence is TGCGCCAGCAGTCAATCAGCTAGCGGGAGATGGCGAGAGACCCAGTACTTC.

The sample holds a few counts of this clone. V and J are TRBV25-1 and TRBJ1-4; 8 bases are shared with TRBD1. This CDR3 comprises 15 residues. With V trimmed by 8 bases and J by 4 bases, 9 bases remained unmatched. The germline gives CDR1 MGHDK, CDR2 SYGVNS. The CDR3 region is CASRSTGAGNEKLFF. In DNA form, the CDR3 reads TGTGCCAGCCGATCGACAGGGGCTGGTAATGAAAAACTGTTTTTT.

The chain is built from TRBV7-9 and TRBJ2-1; no definite D call. Between the trimmed V and J ends, which lost 3 bases and 7 bases, there was a span of 7 bases. The germline CDR1 and CDR2 sequences are SEHNR and FQNEAQ (reference sequence). This CDR3 contains 12 residues. CDR3 loop: CASSFLLNEQFF. CDR3 bases: TGTGCCAGCAGCTTCCTTCTAAATGAGCAGTTCTTC. The variable domain in full, with the rest retrieved from reference TRBV7-9 and TRBJ2-1, is DTGVSQNPRHKITKRGQNVTFRCDPISEHNRLYWYRQTLGQGPEFLTYFQNEAQLEKSRLLSDRFSAERPKGSFSTLEIQRTEQGDSAMYLCASSFLLNEQFFGPGTRLTVL.

This chain joins TRBV19 and TRBJ1-5; 8 nucleotides align to TRBD1. V was pared by 3 bases and J by 3 bases, with 10 bases of the junction left unmatched. The CDR3 runs 17 residues. Germline lookup yields CDR1 LNHDA and CDR2 SQIVND (reference sequence). The CDR3 loop reads CASSITGGSGNNQPQHF. The CDR3 DNA reads TGTGCCAGTAGTATCACAGGGGGATCAGGTAACAATCAGCCCCAGCATTTT. The full variable domain, rest sourced from reference TRBV19 and TRBJ1-5, is DGGITQSPKYLFRKEGQNVTLSCEQNLNHDAMYWYRQDPGQGLRLIYYSQIVNDFQKGDIAEGYSVSREKKESFPLTVTSAQKNPTAFYLCASSITGGSGNNQPQHFGDGTRLSIL.

Concerning this clone itself: Other DNA sequences in this specimen translate into the identical CDR3. The V call is TRBV19, the J call TRBJ1-5; tentative D call: TRBD1 (5 bases). This CDR3 is 15 amino acids long. Trimming removed 3 bases from V and 0 bases from J, with 9 bases in between. Germline CDR1 reads LNHDA; CDR2 reads SQIVND (reference sequence). The CDR3 is CASSIAGHSNQPQHF. Written as DNA, the CDR3 is TGTGCCAGTAGTATTGCTGGACATAGCAATCAGCCCCAGCATTTT.

The V and J genes are TRBV5-1 and TRBJ2-7; 9 nucleotides line up with TRBD1. Unmatched junction bases numbered 8, after V lost 4 bases and J lost 3 bases. CDR1 and CDR2 (germline): SGHRS, YFSETQ. The CDR3 runs 15 residues. As DNA, the CDR3 is TGCGCCAGCAGCCCAGGACAGGGGCGAATCTACGAGCAGTACTTC. It codes for CASSPGQGRIYEQYF.

V and J are TRBV11-2 and TRBJ2-2; 7 bases map to TRBD1. V lost 1 base to trimming and J lost 1 base; unmatched junction nucleotides: 0. Per germline, CDR1 SGHAT and CDR2 FQNNGV. The CDR3 covers 15 residues. CDR3 bases: TGTGCCAGCAGCTTAGGGGACAGGAACACCGGGGAGCTGTTTTTT. It specifies CASSLGDRNTGELFF.

The rearrangement uses TRBV21-1 and TRBJ1-5. TRBV21-1 is reported as a pseudogene. The CDR3 is made up of 16 amino acids. The chain's CDR3 is CASSTPQEVRSQPQHF. The CDR3 DNA sequence: TGTGCCAGCAGCACACCGCAGGAGGTAAGGAGTCAGCCCCAGCATTTT.